Listed below are T cell receptor beta chains from one sample, sequenced in a study of brain T cells in children with intractable seizures. Assay used: immunoSEQ multiplex PCR; TCRdb lists only in-frame clones, some missing. The profile shows 300,000 to 400,000 clones, nearly 95% of them singletons. The starting material was peripheral blood, obtained more than 4 months after surgery. The receptors originated from a boy in the first two years of life with tuberous sclerosis and intractable seizures. The CDR3 runs from the conserved cysteine through the conserved F or W. D genes are given only for firm matches. Where a row states a size, it is once, few, many or the class of an expanded clone; other rows omit it.

V gene: TRBV28; D gene: TRBD1; clone size: once; J gene: TRBJ2-1; CDR3 DNA: TGTGCCAGCAGCCGACCGGGACAGCCACAGTTCTTC; CDR3 protein: CASSRPGQPQFF
V gene: TRBV6-5; D gene: .; clone size: once; J gene: TRBJ1-4; CDR3 DNA: TGTGCCAGCAGTCGGACAGCCTCTAATGAAAAACTGTTTTTT; CDR3 protein: CASSRTASNEKLFF
V gene: TRBV19; D gene: .; clone size: .; J gene: TRBJ1-1; CDR3 DNA: TGTGCCAGTACCCCCACGGACACTGGGGGTGAAGCTTTCTTT; CDR3 protein: CASTPTDTGGEAFF
V gene: TRBV6-5; D gene: .; clone size: .; J gene: TRBJ2-5; CDR3 DNA: TGTGCCAGCAGGCCTCTGGGCGGGGAGACCCAGTACTTC; CDR3 protein: CASRPLGGETQYF
V gene: TRBV6-1; D gene: .; clone size: .; J gene: TRBJ2-7; CDR3 DNA: TGTGCCAGCAGTGGGGATTTCGGGGCAGGAATTCTTTCCTACGAGCAGTACTTC; CDR3 protein: CASSGDFGAGILSYEQYF
V gene: TRBV19; D gene: .; clone size: .; J gene: TRBJ2-1; CDR3 DNA: TGTGCCAGTAGTATGGTAACGACCGACGGTGAGCAGTTCTTC; CDR3 protein: CASSMVTTDGEQFF
V gene: TRBV24-1; D gene: TRBD1; clone size: .; J gene: TRBJ2-1; CDR3 DNA: TGTGCCACCAGTGATTTTACAGGGGGCAATGAGCAGTTCTTC; CDR3 protein: CATSDFTGGNEQFF
V gene: TRBV5-6; D gene: .; clone size: .; J gene: TRBJ2-5; CDR3 DNA: TGTGCCAGCAGCTCTGGAGGGGGAGAGACCCAGTACTTC; CDR3 protein: CASSSGGGETQYF
V gene: TRBV30; D gene: TRBD1; clone size: .; J gene: TRBJ2-1; CDR3 DNA: TGTGCCTGGACCAGGGGGTCCTACAATGAGCAGTTCTTC; CDR3 protein: CAWTRGSYNEQFF
V gene: TRBV19; D gene: .; clone size: .; J gene: TRBJ1-4; CDR3 DNA: TGTGCCAGTAGTCCCCTTAATGAAAAACTGTTTTTT; CDR3 protein: CASSPLNEKLFF
V gene: TRBV10-3; D gene: .; clone size: .; J gene: TRBJ1-1; CDR3 DNA: TGTGCCATCAGTGAGTCGAGTAGGGGCCAGGGGATTGGGGTCTTT; CDR3 protein: CAISESSRGQGIGVF
V gene: TRBV15; D gene: TRBD1; clone size: .; J gene: TRBJ1-3; CDR3 DNA: TGTGCCACCAGCAGAGATGGGGACAGGGTGTCGGCCACCATATATTTT; CDR3 protein: CATSRDGDRVSATIYF
V gene: TRBV6-2/TRBV6-3; D gene: .; clone size: .; J gene: TRBJ2-3; CDR3 DNA: TGTGCCAGCAGTTATACGGCCCGGGACACAGATACGCAGTATTTT; CDR3 protein: CASSYTARDTDTQYF
V gene: TRBV4-1; D gene: TRBD1; clone size: once; J gene: TRBJ1-3; CDR3 DNA: TGCGCCAGCAGCCAGACAGGGGGCCTCGGAAACACCATATATTTT; CDR3 protein: CASSQTGGLGNTIYF
V gene: TRBV19; D gene: .; clone size: .; J gene: TRBJ1-1; CDR3 DNA: TGTGCCAGTAGTTATTCCGCAGGGGATACTGAAGCTTTCTTT; CDR3 protein: CASSYSAGDTEAFF
V gene: TRBV5-1; D gene: .; clone size: .; J gene: TRBJ1-2; CDR3 DNA: TGCGCCAGCAGCCCCGGGCAAGGCTATGGCTACACCTTC; CDR3 protein: CASSPGQGYGYTF
V gene: TRBV19; D gene: TRBD2; clone size: once; J gene: TRBJ2-3; CDR3 DNA: TGTGCCAGTAGTATTAGGGTTAGTGGGACTAGCGGAGTCTCGAGCGCAGATACGCAGTATTTT; CDR3 protein: CASSIRVSGTSGVSSADTQYF
V gene: TRBV9; D gene: TRBD1; clone size: .; J gene: TRBJ1-4; CDR3 DNA: TGTGCCAGCAGCACCGGGACAGACCCTAATGAAAAACTGTTTTTT; CDR3 protein: CASSTGTDPNEKLFF
V gene: TRBV4-1; D gene: .; clone size: .; J gene: TRBJ2-7; CDR3 DNA: TGCGCCAGCAGCCAAGATCATTCAGCGGCAGATTTTTCCTACGAGCAGTACTTC; CDR3 protein: CASSQDHSAADFSYEQYF
V gene: TRBV19; D gene: .; clone size: .; J gene: TRBJ1-2; CDR3 DNA: TGTGCCAGTAGTGTGGGTCAGAACTATGGCTACACCTTC; CDR3 protein: CASSVGQNYGYTF
V gene: TRBV6-5; D gene: .; clone size: .; J gene: TRBJ1-1; CDR3 DNA: TGTGCCAGCAGTTACAAGGGAGGGGCGACTGAAGCTTTCTTT; CDR3 protein: CASSYKGGATEAFF
V gene: TRBV7-5; D gene: .; clone size: once; J gene: TRBJ2-7; CDR3 DNA: TGTGCCAGAAGCTTAGAGGGGGCCCACGAGCAGTACTTC; CDR3 protein: CARSLEGAHEQYF
V gene: TRBV11-2; D gene: .; clone size: .; J gene: TRBJ1-5; CDR3 DNA: TGTGCCAGCAGCTTAGAGGGGGCAAGCAATCAGCCCCAGCATTTT; CDR3 protein: CASSLEGASNQPQHF
V gene: TRBV2; D gene: .; clone size: .; J gene: TRBJ2-7; CDR3 DNA: TGTGCCAGCAGTGAAGCAGGCGGGGTAGATAACGAGCAGTACTTC; CDR3 protein: CASSEAGGVDNEQYF
V gene: TRBV11-3; D gene: TRBD2; clone size: .; J gene: TRBJ2-1; CDR3 DNA: TGTGCCAGCAGCCTTAGACTAGCGGGAGAAAATGAGCAGTTCTTC; CDR3 protein: CASSLRLAGENEQFF
V gene: TRBV27; D gene: .; clone size: .; J gene: TRBJ2-1; CDR3 DNA: TGTGCCAGCAGTTTTCTCGGGACCCCTCCCCACAATGAGCAGTTCTTC; CDR3 protein: CASSFLGTPPHNEQFF